The 21 T cell receptor beta chains below were found in one sample sequenced in a study of shared clonotypes between healthy human individuals. Clones were read by immunoSEQ multiplex PCR, and TCRdb kept only the in-frame ones, dropping some. Altogether approximately 2,000,000 clones are present, 85% to 95% being singletons, with the ten largest covering 0.37%. Sequencing was performed on naive CD4+ T cells from PBMCs. Subset denoted: CD45RA+ positively selected. The receptors were sampled from a man between 18 and 35 years old in good health. Some clones in this sample may be carry-over from other donors' samples.

This chain links TRBV30 with TRBJ2-5; weak D call: TRBD1 (5 bases). The end of the DNA fits TRBJ2-7 better, so the J call may be wrong. Germline values: CDR1 GTSNPN, CDR2 SVGIG (reference sequence). This CDR3 is built from 12 residues. The CDR3 loop reads CAWTLDSYEQYF. CDR3 DNA sequence: TGTGCCTGGACACTCGACAGCTACGAGCAGTACTTC.

The J gene is TRBJ1-5, the V gene TRBV5-6, with TRBD1 as a possible D gene (6 bases). This CDR3 region has 15 residues. Trimming removed 5 bases at V and 0 bases at J, with 12 bases between. Germline V gene sequence: CDR1 SGHDT, CDR2 YYEEEE. In nucleotides, the CDR3 is TGTGCCAGCAGTTCCGGGACAAATAGCAATCAGCCCCAGCATTTT. Its translation: CASSSGTNSNQPQHF.

The chain combines TRBV5-1 with TRBJ2-3; TRBD2 aligns across 7 bases. J lost 2 bases, V lost 3 bases, and 9 bases had no gene match. The CDR3 runs 16 residues. CDR1 SGHRS and CDR2 YFSETQ come from the germline V gene. The CDR3 region is CASSSLAGESTDTQYF. The CDR3 nucleotides are TGCGCCAGCAGCTCCCTGGCGGGAGAGTCCACAGATACGCAGTATTTT.

Regarding this clone: The sample holds other DNA sequences that translate to the same CDR3. The V call is TRBV5-1, the J call TRBJ2-1; 13 nucleotides align to TRBD2. This CDR3 contains 15 residues. V was clipped by 4 bases and J by 5 bases; unmatched bases: 3. The germline CDR1 and CDR2 sequences are SGHRS and YFSETQ. The CDR3 DNA reads TGCGCCAGCAGCCCGGGACTAGCGGGACACAATGAGCAGTTCTTC. This translates into CASSPGLAGHNEQFF. The complete variable domain, with remaining parts taken from reference TRBV5-1 and TRBJ2-1, reads KAGVTQTPRYLIKTRGQQVTLSCSPISGHRSVSWYQQTPGQGLQFLFEYFSETQRNKGNFPGRFSGRQFSNSRSEMNVSTLELGDSALYLCASSPGLAGHNEQFFGPGTRLTVL.

A few counts support this clone. The chain combines TRBV30 with TRBJ1-1; TRBD1 might be the D (5 bases). The CDR3 loop spans 13 amino acids. Germline V gives CDR1 GTSNPN, CDR2 SVGIG (reference sequence). The V and J ends lost 4 bases and 0 bases respectively, with 9 bases between them. The CDR3 DNA sequence: TGTGCCTGGAATCGGGGCCTGAACACTGAAGCTTTCTTT. Translation: CAWNRGLNTEAFF.

The chain joins TRBV7-8 to TRBJ2-1; D perhaps matches TRBD2 (6 bases). CDR3 length: 15 residues. V shed 3 bases and J shed 4 bases, with 13 bases lying between them. The germline V gene encodes CDR1 SGHVS and CDR2 FQNEAQ. CDR3 nucleotide sequence: TGTGCCAGCAGCTTTCGGCTAGCGAATTACAATGAGCAGTTCTTC. This sequence encodes CASSFRLANYNEQFF.

This chain links TRBV28 with TRBJ1-1; 8 bases fit TRBD1. The CDR3 totals 14 residues. Unmatched junction bases numbered 5, after V lost 5 bases and J lost 3 bases. Looked up from germline, CDR1 is MDHEN and CDR2 is SYDVKM. In DNA form, the CDR3 reads TGTGCCAGCAGTACGACAGGGGCGGACACTGAAGCTTTCTTT. This encodes CASSTTGADTEAFF.

The chain combines TRBV7-2 with TRBJ1-1; D is uncertain. The CDR3 contains 14 residues. Germline values: CDR1 SGHTA, CDR2 FQGNSA. Trimming pared 3 bases from V and 0 bases from J, leaving 8 bases between. CDR3 region: CASSFYSVNTEAFF. The CDR3 region has the DNA TGTGCCAGCAGCTTTTATTCGGTGAACACTGAAGCTTTCTTT.

This chain joins TRBV5-3 and TRBJ1-2; D may be TRBD1 (5 bases). TRBV5-3 is classed as an ORF, of uncertain function. Trimming took 4 bases from V and 8 from J, leaving 18 bases between them. The CDR3 loop spans 14 amino acids. CDR3 in amino acids: CARSLAGAGQGYTF. The DNA for the CDR3 is TGTGCCAGAAGCCTAGCCGGGGCAGGTCAAGGCTACACCTTC.

The rearrangement joins TRBV28 to TRBJ1-5; possibly TRBD1 for D (6 bases). CDR3 size: 12 residues. Germline V gene lookup returns CDR1 MDHEN and CDR2 SYDVKM. V dropped 6 bases and J dropped 7 bases, with 10 bases sitting between them. This chain's CDR3 is CASREGGQPQHF. The CDR3 bases are TGTGCCAGCAGGGAGGGGGGCCAGCCCCAGCATTTT.

The chain is built from TRBV7-2 and TRBJ1-5; D not resolved. Trimming left V 2 bases short and J 5 bases short, with 7 bases between. The germline CDR1 and CDR2 sequences are SGHTA and FQGNSA. This CDR3 has 13 residues. The CDR3 loop reads CASSLNPDQPQHF. CDR3 coding DNA: TGTGCCAGCAGCTTAAACCCAGATCAGCCCCAGCATTTT.

The chain has TRBV6-1 and TRBJ2-7; D unresolved. This CDR3 has 14 residues. Trimming stripped 5 bases from V and 3 bases from J, with 14 bases between. Germline lookup yields CDR1 MNHNS and CDR2 SASEGT. In nucleotides, the CDR3 is TGTGCCAGCAGTTCCACGGGCACCTACTACGAGCAGTACTTC. It specifies CASSSTGTYYEQYF.

This chain joins TRBV9 and TRBJ2-1, with TRBD1 matching 7 bases. In germline, CDR1 is SGDLS, CDR2 YYNGEE. Trimming at V came to 0 bases and at J to 6 bases, leaving 3 bases not matched to a gene. The CDR3 has 14 amino acids. The CDR3 region has the DNA TGTGCCAGCAGCGTAGAGGCAGGGGGCAATGAGCAGTTCTTC. The encoded protein is CASSVEAGGNEQFF.

Turning to this clone: Sequence at one end of the junction differs from germline and may be a read error. This chain joins TRBV5-1 and TRBJ2-3, with 11 bases matching TRBD2. Germline CDR1 and CDR2: SGHRS and YFSETQ. This CDR3 contains 18 residues. The CDR3: CAGSLEVTSGIWADTQYF. DNA of the CDR3: TGCGCCGGCAGCTTGGAAGTGACTAGCGGGATTTGGGCAGATACGCAGTATTTT. Full variable domain (remainder filled in from reference TRBV5-1 and TRBJ2-3): KAGVTQTPRYLIKTRGQQVTLSCSPISGHRSVSWYQQTPGQGLQFLFEYFSETQRNKGNFPGRFSGRQFSNSRSEMNVSTLELGDSALYLCAGSLEVTSGIWADTQYFGPGTRLTVL.

The V gene is TRBV7-9, the J gene TRBJ1-2; D unresolved. Germline CDR1 reads SEHNR; CDR2 reads FQNEAQ (reference sequence). This CDR3 has 15 residues. V lost 4 bases to trimming and J lost 8 bases, with 20 bases between them. CDR3 DNA: TGTGCCAGCAGCTCAGAGGACCCCATCCCATGGGGCTACACCTTC. The encoded protein is CASSSEDPIPWGYTF.

The rearrangement links TRBV2 to TRBJ1-5; TRBD1 agrees at 10 bases. The CDR3 consists of 15 residues. With 5 bases clipped from V and 3 bases from J, the junction kept 4 bases outside the gene matches. Germline values: CDR1 SNHLY, CDR2 FYNNEI. DNA of the CDR3: TGTGCCAGCAGTCCGGGACAGGGGAACAATCAGCCCCAGCATTTT. Its protein is CASSPGQGNNQPQHF. Complete variable domain (other parts from reference TRBV2 and TRBJ1-5): EPEVTQTPSHQVTQMGQEVILRCVPISNHLYFYWYRQILGQKVEFLVSFYNNEISEKSEIFDDQFSVERPDGSNFTLKIRSTKLEDSAMYFCASSPGQGNNQPQHFGDGTRLSIL.

This sequence joins TRBV7-2 and TRBJ2-7; D uncertain. Germline V gives CDR1 SGHTA, CDR2 FQGNSA. This CDR3 region has 16 residues. Deletions cut 4 bases from V and 6 bases from J, with 22 bases between. The CDR3: CASSSSLATQLSEQYF. In DNA, the CDR3 is TGTGCCAGCAGCTCCTCCCTTGCCACCCAACTCTCCGAGCAGTACTTC.

The genes are TRBV19 and TRBJ1-5; D ambiguous. The V gene's germline CDR1 is LNHDA and CDR2 SQIVND (reference sequence). The CDR3 contains 15 residues. V lost 2 bases, J lost 5 bases, and 13 bases lay in between. CDR3 in DNA: TGTGCCAGTAGTATATGGTCTACGCGGCATCAGCCCCAGCATTTT. It codes for CASSIWSTRHQPQHF.

CDR3 nucleotide sequence: TGTGCCAGCAGAAACACGGGGGGCGACACTGAAGCTTTCTTT. Translated: CASRNTGGDTEAFF. The V and J genes are TRBV6-5 and TRBJ1-1; D might be TRBD1 (6 bases). V was cut by 6 bases and J by 3 bases, with 14 bases left in between. The germline CDR1 and CDR2 sequences are MNHEY and SVGAGI. The CDR3 extends over 14 amino acids.

The J gene is TRBJ2-3, the V gene TRBV2, with TRBD2 identical over 11 bases. Trimming cost V 4 bases and J 0 bases; bases outside gene matches: 12. In germline, CDR1 is SNHLY, CDR2 FYNNEI. The CDR3 has 19 amino acids. The CDR3 sequence: CASSARGLAGRVSTDTQYF. CDR3 sequence (DNA): TGTGCCAGCAGTGCCAGAGGACTAGCGGGCCGGGTTAGCACAGATACGCAGTATTTT.

The chain couples TRBV7-6 to TRBJ2-1; D might be TRBD1 or TRBD2, each matching 5 bases. Germline CDR1 reads SGHVS; CDR2 reads FNYEAQ. Trimming removed 5 bases from V and 7 bases from J, with 18 bases in between. The CDR3 is 15 residues long. The CDR3 is CASSEGRGRGNEQFF. The CDR3, as DNA: TGTGCCAGCAGCGAGGGGCGAGGTAGAGGGAATGAGCAGTTCTTC.